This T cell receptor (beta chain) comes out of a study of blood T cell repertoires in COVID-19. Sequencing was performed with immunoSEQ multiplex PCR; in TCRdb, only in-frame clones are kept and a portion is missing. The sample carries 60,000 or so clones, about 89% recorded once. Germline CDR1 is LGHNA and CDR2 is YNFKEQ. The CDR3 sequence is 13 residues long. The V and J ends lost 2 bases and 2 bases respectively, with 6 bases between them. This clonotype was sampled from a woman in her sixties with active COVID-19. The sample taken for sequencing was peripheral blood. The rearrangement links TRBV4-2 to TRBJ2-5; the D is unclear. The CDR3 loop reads CASSQSIQETQYF. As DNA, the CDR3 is TGTGCCAGCAGCCAAAGCATACAAGAGACCCAGTACTTC.